A selection of T cell receptor beta chains follows, all from one sample in a study of blood T cell repertoires in COVID-19. Here immunoSEQ multiplex PCR was the method, and the copy in TCRdb shows in-frame clones only, minus some. The table records about 88,000 clones, about 85% of them present only once. Sequencing input: peripheral blood. The receptors were sampled from a woman aged 70-85 years with acute or convalescent COVID-19. Each CDR3 is given with its conserved first and last residue. The D gene is left open where the match is weak. Clone size is stated in some rows and not others, as once, few, many or a class when expanded.

j_gene	d_gene	abundance	v_gene	CDR3nt	CDR3aa
TRBJ2-3	.	.	TRBV7-2	TGTGCCAGCAGCTTAGAGGGTCGGGTGGGGGGAATCACAGATACGCAGTATTTT	CASSLEGRVGGITDTQYF
TRBJ2-5	.	.	TRBV3-1/TRBV3-2	TGTGCCAGCAGCCAAGGAACGGACAGAGAGACCCAGTACTTC	CASSQGTDRETQYF
TRBJ2-3	.	.	TRBV11-3	TGTGCCAGCAGCTTGGGGGGTCAAGATACGCAGTATTTT	CASSLGGQDTQYF
TRBJ2-1	TRBD2	.	TRBV28	TGTGCCAGCAGTTCCCTGGCGGGGGACCTTTGGAATGAGCAGTTCTTC	CASSSLAGDLWNEQFF
TRBJ2-5	.	.	TRBV30	TGTGCCTGGAGTGTTAGGAGTTCGGAGACCCAGTACTTC	CAWSVRSSETQYF
TRBJ1-1	.	.	TRBV19	TGTGCCAGTAATGAGAGGTGGAACACTGAAGCTTTCTTT	CASNERWNTEAFF
TRBJ2-2	.	.	TRBV6-5	TGTGCCAGCAGTTATTCACCGGGGTACACCGGGGAGCTGTTTTTT	CASSYSPGYTGELFF
TRBJ2-3	.	.	TRBV7-6	TGTGCCAGCAGCCCCGGGGTAGCCCAGAGCGGGACAGATACGCAGTATTTT	CASSPGVAQSGTDTQYF
TRBJ2-1	.	once	TRBV25-1	TGTGCCAGCGGAGGGCAGGGCTACAATGAGCAGTTCTTC	CASGGQGYNEQFF
TRBJ2-6	.	.	TRBV14	TGTGCCAGCAGCCAAGTCAGGGTTGGGGCCAACGTCCTGACTTTC	CASSQVRVGANVLTF
TRBJ2-3	.	.	TRBV3-1/TRBV3-2	TGTGCCAGCAGCCAAGCGGCAAGCTGGACTAGCACAGATACGCAGTATTTT	CASSQAASWTSTDTQYF
TRBJ1-1	.	few	TRBV5-4	TGTGCCAGCAGTGAGGCGGGCCTCGGGGGAGCTTTCTTT	CASSEAGLGGAFF
TRBJ2-1	.	.	TRBV11-3	TGTGCCAGCAGCTTCCAAACCCCGCGCGGTAGCGGAAATTACAATGAGCAGTTCTTC	CASSFQTPRGSGNYNEQFF
TRBJ2-2	TRBD2	.	TRBV10-1	TGCGCCAGCAGTGACGGGCTAGCGGTTACGAACACCGGGGAGCTGTTTTTT	CASSDGLAVTNTGELFF
TRBJ1-3	TRBD1	.	TRBV24-1	TGTGCCACCAGTGAGCGGACAGGGGGAAACACCATATATTTT	CATSERTGGNTIYF
TRBJ2-5	TRBD2	.	TRBV6-1	TGTGCCAGCAGTGAAGAGACTAGCGGGGTACCGCGAGAGACCCAGTACTTC	CASSEETSGVPRETQYF
TRBJ2-1	TRBD2	.	TRBV9	TGTGCCAGCAGCGTAGCTACTCAGGGTTACGGACTAGCGGGGGGGTACAATGAGCAGTTCTTC	CASSVATQGYGLAGGYNEQFF
TRBJ1-1	TRBD1	.	TRBV5-4	TGTGCCAGCAGCTTGAACAGGGGCGCCGAAGGTCCCACTGAAGCTTTCTTT	CASSLNRGAEGPTEAFF
TRBJ2-5	TRBD2	few	TRBV7-9	TGTGCCAGCAGCTTAGCGGGGACTAGCGGGACTAGGGAGACCCAGTACTTC	CASSLAGTSGTRETQYF
TRBJ1-3	.	.	TRBV25-1	TGTGCCAGCAGGCCGGGGGGCAGGAATGCTGGAAACACCATATATTTT	CASRPGGRNAGNTIYF
TRBJ1-6	.	.	TRBV3-1/TRBV3-2	TGTGCCAGCAGCCAAGGGAGTGTGGGGGAGGCTTCACCCCTCCACTTT	CASSQGSVGEASPLHF
TRBJ1-6	TRBD1	.	TRBV18	TGTGCCAGCTCACCCGGACAGGGGAAAAATTCACCCCTCCACTTT	CASSPGQGKNSPLHF
TRBJ2-3	TRBD2	.	TRBV5-1	TGCGCCAGCAGCTTCGGGGCTAGCGGGAGGGCCGGCACAGATACGCAGTATTTT	CASSFGASGRAGTDTQYF
TRBJ1-4	.	.	TRBV6-1	TGTGCCAGCAGTGAATCGGCAGGCCTGAATGAAAAACTGTTTTTT	CASSESAGLNEKLFF
TRBJ1-1	TRBD1	.	TRBV29-1	TGCAGCGCAGACAGGGGCACTGAAGCTTTCTTT	CSADRGTEAFF
TRBJ1-1	TRBD1	.	TRBV5-1	TGCGCCAGCAGCTCTCCCAACGCTACAGGGGTGGAAGTGAACACTGAAGCTTTCTTT	CASSSPNATGVEVNTEAFF
TRBJ2-1	.	.	TRBV19	TGTGCCAGTAGTATTGGGAGCTCCTACAATGAGCAGTTCTTC	CASSIGSSYNEQFF
TRBJ2-3	.	.	TRBV29-1	TGCAGCGTTGAGGCCACAGATACGCAGTATTTT	CSVEATDTQYF
TRBJ2-3	TRBD1	.	TRBV5-4	TGTGCCAGCAGCCCTTTAACTGGGACAGGGGTGACAGATACGCAGTATTTT	CASSPLTGTGVTDTQYF
TRBJ1-1	.	.	TRBV20-1	TGCAGTGGGGGGGACAACACTGAAGCTTTCTTT	CSGGDNTEAFF
TRBJ1-2	.	.	TRBV29-1	TGCAGCGTTGACCCGGGGGGCAGCTATGGCTACACCTTC	CSVDPGGSYGYTF
TRBJ2-3	TRBD1	.	TRBV18	TGTGCCAGCTCACAGACAGGGGTGGCAGATACGCAGTATTTT	CASSQTGVADTQYF
TRBJ2-5	.	.	TRBV5-6	TGTGCCAGCAGCTTGGCTTCGGTGACCCAGTACTTC	CASSLASVTQYF
TRBJ2-5	.	.	TRBV1	TGCACCAGCAGCCAAGATTTAAAGGCAGGGGGCCGGGAGACCCAGTACTTC	CTSSQDLKAGGRETQYF
TRBJ2-3	TRBD2	few	TRBV18	TGTGCCAGCTCACAAATCGGCGGGAGCGCAGATACGCAGTATTTT	CASSQIGGSADTQYF
TRBJ1-5	TRBD1	.	TRBV19	TGTGCCAGTAGTATACAGGGGGCGAGGGGCAATCAGCCCCAGCATTTT	CASSIQGARGNQPQHF
TRBJ2-1	.	.	TRBV4-1	TGCGCCAGCAGCCAAGGAGGCGGGAAGATTTACAATGAGCAGTTCTTC	CASSQGGGKIYNEQFF
TRBJ2-1	.	.	TRBV4-1	TGCGCCAGCAGCCCCGACAATCCCAGCCCCTCCTACAATGAGCAGTTCTTC	CASSPDNPSPSYNEQFF
TRBJ1-4	.	.	TRBV28	TGTGCCAGCAGTACCCGAACTGGTGGGGAGGCAAAACTGTTTTTT	CASSTRTGGEAKLFF
TRBJ2-3	TRBD2	.	TRBV2	TGTGCCAGCAGGCCGACTAGCGGGTTGCCAGATACGCAGTATTTT	CASRPTSGLPDTQYF
TRBJ2-2	.	.	TRBV11-2	TGTGCCAGCCTGGGGGCGGGAGTGTATAACGGGGAGCTGTTTTTT	CASLGAGVYNGELFF
TRBJ1-2	.	.	TRBV6-1	TGTGCCAGCAGTGAACGCGGGGGGGGAAACTATGGCTACACCTTC	CASSERGGGNYGYTF
TRBJ2-5	.	.	TRBV1	TGCACCAGCAACTCACCACATGGACCGGGGGAAGAGACCCAGTACTTC	CTSNSPHGPGEETQYF
TRBJ2-1	.	.	TRBV11-2	TGTGCCAGCAGCTTGCGAAGGTGGGCGGAGGGTTCCTACAATGAGCAGTTCTTC	CASSLRRWAEGSYNEQFF
TRBJ2-1	TRBD2	once	TRBV6-6	TGTGCCAGCAGGACCGCACTAGCGGGAGTGTACAATGAGCAGTTCTTC	CASRTALAGVYNEQFF
TRBJ1-5	.	.	TRBV6-5	TGTGCCAGCAGTTACGACGGAGCATCTGGAGCCCAGCATTTT	CASSYDGASGAQHF
TRBJ2-5	TRBD1	.	TRBV24-1	TGTGCCACCAGTGATACGACAGGGATGGCCCAAGAGACCCAGTACTTC	CATSDTTGMAQETQYF
TRBJ1-5	TRBD1	.	TRBV5-5	TGTGCCAGCAGCTCCCAACAGGGGAATAGCAATCAGCCCCAGCATTTT	CASSSQQGNSNQPQHF
TRBJ2-1	TRBD2	.	TRBV11-3	TGTGCCAGCAGCGCTACCGGGACTAGCGGGACCAATGAGCAGTTCTTC	CASSATGTSGTNEQFF
TRBJ2-3	TRBD2	.	TRBV3-1/TRBV3-2	TGTGCCAGCAGCCATGTACTAGCGGGGTACACAGATACGCAGTATTTT	CASSHVLAGYTDTQYF
TRBJ1-2	.	.	TRBV9	TGTGCCAGCAGCGTAGTCCCGGGAAACTATGGCTACACCTTC	CASSVVPGNYGYTF
TRBJ2-4	TRBD2	.	TRBV7-2	TGTGCCAGCAGCTCCGGGGGGGCCGTTGTCAAAAACATTCAGTACTTC	CASSSGGAVVKNIQYF
TRBJ2-2	.	.	TRBV7-2	TGTGCCAGCAGCTTATATCGGAACACCGGGGAGCTGTTTTTT	CASSLYRNTGELFF
TRBJ1-5	.	.	TRBV6-2/TRBV6-3	TGTGCCAGCAGTTACTTTCGGGGACACAATAGCAATCAGCCCCAGCATTTT	CASSYFRGHNSNQPQHF
TRBJ2-3	TRBD2	.	TRBV4-3	TGCGCCAGCAGCCAATTTACTAGCGGGAGTACAGATACGCAGTATTTT	CASSQFTSGSTDTQYF
TRBJ2-6	.	.	TRBV18	TGTGCCAGCTCACACGAATCCCCCAGCTCTGGGGCCAACGTCCTGACTTTC	CASSHESPSSGANVLTF
TRBJ2-1	TRBD2	.	TRBV6-5	TGTGCCAGCAGTTATATTAGCGGGAGGGGCTCCAATGAGCAGTTCTTC	CASSYISGRGSNEQFF
TRBJ2-6	.	.	TRBV12-3/TRBV12-4	TGTGCCAGCAGTAATTTAGGGGCCAACGTCCTGACTTTC	CASSNLGANVLTF
TRBJ2-5	TRBD2	.	TRBV28	TGTGCCAGCAGTTTATGGTTGGCGGGGGGAAGAGAGACCCAGTACTTC	CASSLWLAGGRETQYF
TRBJ1-2	.	.	TRBV21-1	TGTGCCAGCAGCCCCGGGGGGGTCAGCCACGTAAGTTTTACTAACTATGGCTACACCTTC	CASSPGGVSHVSFTNYGYTF